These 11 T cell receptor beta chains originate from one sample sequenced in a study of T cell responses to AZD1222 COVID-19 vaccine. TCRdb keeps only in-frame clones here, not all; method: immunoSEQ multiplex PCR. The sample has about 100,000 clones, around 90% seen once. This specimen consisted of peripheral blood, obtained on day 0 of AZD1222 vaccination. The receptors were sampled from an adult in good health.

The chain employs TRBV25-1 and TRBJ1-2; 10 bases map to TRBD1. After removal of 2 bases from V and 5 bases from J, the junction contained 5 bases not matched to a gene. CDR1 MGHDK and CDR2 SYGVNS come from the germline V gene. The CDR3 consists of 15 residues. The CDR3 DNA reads TGTGCCAGCAGTGAACAAGGACAGGGGGATTATGGCTACACCTTC. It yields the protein CASSEQGQGDYGYTF.

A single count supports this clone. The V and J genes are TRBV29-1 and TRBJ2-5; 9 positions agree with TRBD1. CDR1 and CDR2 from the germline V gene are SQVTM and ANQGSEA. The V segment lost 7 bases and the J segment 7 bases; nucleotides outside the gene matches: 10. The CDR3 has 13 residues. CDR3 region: CSGSTGGEGTQYF. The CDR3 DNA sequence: TGCAGCGGCTCGACAGGGGGTGAAGGGACCCAGTACTTC.

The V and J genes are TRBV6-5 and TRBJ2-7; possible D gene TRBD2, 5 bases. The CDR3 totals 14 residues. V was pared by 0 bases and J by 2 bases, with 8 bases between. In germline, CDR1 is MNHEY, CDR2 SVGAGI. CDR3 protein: CASSYSPGTYEQYF. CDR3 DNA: TGTGCCAGCAGTTACTCGCCGGGGACCTACGAGCAGTACTTC.

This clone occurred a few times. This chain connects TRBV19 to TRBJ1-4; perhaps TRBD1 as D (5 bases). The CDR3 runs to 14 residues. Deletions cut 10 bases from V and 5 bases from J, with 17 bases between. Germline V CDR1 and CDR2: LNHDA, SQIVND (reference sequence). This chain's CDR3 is CATRGSGENEKLFF. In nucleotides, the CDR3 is TGTGCCACAAGGGGTAGCGGAGAGAATGAAAAACTGTTTTTT.

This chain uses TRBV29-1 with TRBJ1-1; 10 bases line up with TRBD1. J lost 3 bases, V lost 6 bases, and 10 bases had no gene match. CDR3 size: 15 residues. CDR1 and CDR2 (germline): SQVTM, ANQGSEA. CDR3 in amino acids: CSVDKRGTGDTEAFF. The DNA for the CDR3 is TGCAGCGTAGACAAGAGAGGGACAGGGGACACTGAAGCTTTCTTT.

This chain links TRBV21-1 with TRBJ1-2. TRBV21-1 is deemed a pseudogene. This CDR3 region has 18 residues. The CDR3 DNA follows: TGTGCCAGCAGCATACGTACAGACTTTGGAGAACTTAACTATGGCTACACCTTC. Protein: CASSIRTDFGELNYGYTF.

CDR3 residues: CASRQTGSGFGSQHF. The CDR3 DNA follows: TGTGCCAGCAGACAGACAGGGTCTGGGTTTGGGTCCCAGCATTTT. The chain uses TRBV5-8 and TRBJ1-5; 7 positions match TRBD1. CDR1 and CDR2 from the germline V gene are SGHTS and YDEGEE. With V trimmed by 5 bases and J by 11 bases, 16 bases remained unmatched. This CDR3 is 15 amino acids long.

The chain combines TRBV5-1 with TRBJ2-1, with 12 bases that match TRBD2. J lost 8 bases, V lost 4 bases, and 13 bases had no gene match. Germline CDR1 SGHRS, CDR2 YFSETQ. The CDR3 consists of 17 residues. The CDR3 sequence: CASSPLIRTSGMDEQFF. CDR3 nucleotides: TGCGCCAGCAGCCCCTTAATTCGGACTAGCGGGATGGATGAGCAGTTCTTC.

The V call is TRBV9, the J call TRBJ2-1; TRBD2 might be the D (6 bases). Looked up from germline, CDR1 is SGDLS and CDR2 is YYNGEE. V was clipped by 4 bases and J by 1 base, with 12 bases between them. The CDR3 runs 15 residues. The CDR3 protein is CASSLRERSYNEQFF. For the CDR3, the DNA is TGTGCCAGCAGCCTGCGGGAAAGGTCCTACAATGAGCAGTTCTTC. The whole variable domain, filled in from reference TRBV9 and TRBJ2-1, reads DSGVTQTPKHLITATGQRVTLRCSPRSGDLSVYWYQQSLDQGLQFLIQYYNGEERAKGNILERFSAQQFPDLHSELNLSSLELGDSALYFCASSLRERSYNEQFFGPGTRLTVL.

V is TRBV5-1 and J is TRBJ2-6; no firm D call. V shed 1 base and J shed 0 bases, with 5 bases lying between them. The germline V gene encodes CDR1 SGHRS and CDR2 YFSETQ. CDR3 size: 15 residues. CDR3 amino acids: CASSLPVSGANVLTF. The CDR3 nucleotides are TGCGCCAGCAGCTTGCCCGTCTCTGGGGCCAACGTCCTGACTTTC.

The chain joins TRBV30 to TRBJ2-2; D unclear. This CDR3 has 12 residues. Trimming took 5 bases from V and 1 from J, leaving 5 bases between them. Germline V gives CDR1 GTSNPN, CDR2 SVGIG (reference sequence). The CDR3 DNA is TGTGCCTGGGATGAGAACACCGGGGAGCTGTTTTTT. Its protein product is CAWDENTGELFF.